This T cell receptor (beta chain) was documented in a study of cytomegalovirus exposure and HLA in healthy donors. About the study: Early released data had about 85 million unique TCRs, all coming from HLA-typed donors. Whole-study findings and limits: Roughly uniform depth of sequencing across donors was assumed in presence/absence analyses. Most TCRs appeared rarely, but some public TCRs recurred in many donors. TCR association rates varied by HLA locus in a later analysis, with DRB1 highest and HLA-C lowest.

Per germline, CDR1 SGHDN and CDR2 FVKESK. This CDR3 contains 13 residues. V lost 7 bases and J 8 bases, leaving 16 bases between the germline ends. The PCR was carried out with 60 Vbeta primers and 13 Jbeta primers. TCRdb's copy holds only in-frame clones and misses some; the assay was immunoSEQ multiplex PCR. The sample has some 140,000 clones, roughly 70% seen once. Of note for this clone: Antigen: not known.

The J gene is TRBJ2-3, the V gene TRBV14, with unresolved D. Sequencing used PBMCs. This clonotype was obtained from a man between 18 and 29 years old in good health and CMV-seropositive. The CDR3, as DNA: TGTGCCAGCACTCCCGGCGTGGCAGGTACGCAGTATTTT. Translated: CASTPGVAGTQYF.